A selection of T cell receptor beta chains follows, all from one sample in a study of blood T cell repertoires in COVID-19. The table came from immunoSEQ multiplex PCR; TCRdb's copy has only in-frame clones and leaves some out. The sample lists 450,000 or so clones, about 91% occurring once. The sample taken for sequencing was peripheral blood. Receptor source: a woman in her thirties or forties with COVID-19, enrolled during active disease. Both conserved end residues are part of each CDR3. Fields, in order: clone size, V gene, J gene, D gene, CDR3 protein, CDR3 DNA. D genes are given only for firm matches. Rows give clone size only sometimes, using once, few, many, or a class for an expanded clone.

clone size: -; V gene: TRBV7-9; J gene: TRBJ2-3; D gene: -; CDR3 protein: CASSFLSTDTQYF; CDR3 DNA: TGTGCCAGCAGCTTTCTTAGCACAGATACGCAGTATTTT
clone size: -; V gene: TRBV5-1; J gene: TRBJ1-4; D gene: TRBD1; CDR3 protein: CASSLTGANEKLFF; CDR3 DNA: TGCGCCAGCAGCTTAACAGGGGCTAATGAAAAACTGTTTTTT
clone size: once; V gene: TRBV14; J gene: TRBJ1-2; D gene: TRBD1; CDR3 protein: CASSQRDRGFYGYTF; CDR3 DNA: TGTGCCAGCAGCCAACGGGACAGGGGGTTCTATGGCTACACCTTC
clone size: -; V gene: TRBV28; J gene: TRBJ1-1; D gene: -; CDR3 protein: CASSRAGIGAFF; CDR3 DNA: TGTGCCAGCAGTCGAGCGGGTATCGGAGCTTTCTTT
clone size: -; V gene: TRBV19; J gene: TRBJ1-5; D gene: -; CDR3 protein: CASSIGVAGNSNQPQHF; CDR3 DNA: TGTGCCAGTAGTATCGGGGTAGCCGGGAATAGCAATCAGCCCCAGCATTTT
clone size: -; V gene: TRBV19; J gene: TRBJ1-2; D gene: -; CDR3 protein: CASRPRGIGYGYTF; CDR3 DNA: TGTGCCAGTAGGCCCAGGGGCATTGGCTATGGCTACACCTTC
clone size: -; V gene: TRBV2; J gene: TRBJ2-7; D gene: -; CDR3 protein: CASSSTYEQYF; CDR3 DNA: TGTGCCAGCAGTAGCACCTACGAGCAGTACTTC
clone size: -; V gene: TRBV7-3; J gene: TRBJ2-5; D gene: TRBD1; CDR3 protein: CASSRDRVEGAQYF; CDR3 DNA: TGTGCCAGCAGCCGCGACAGGGTCGAGGGGGCCCAGTACTTC
clone size: -; V gene: TRBV5-4; J gene: TRBJ2-1; D gene: TRBD2; CDR3 protein: CASSSPAAGGYNEQFF; CDR3 DNA: TGTGCCAGCAGCTCCCCAGCAGCGGGGGGCTACAATGAGCAGTTCTTC
clone size: -; V gene: TRBV28; J gene: TRBJ1-3; D gene: -; CDR3 protein: CASSLIGAGNTIYF; CDR3 DNA: TGTGCCAGCAGTTTAATCGGGGCTGGAAACACCATATATTTT